This passage covers 2 T cell receptor beta chains from one sample sequenced in a study of T cells in Graves' hyperthyroidism and ophthalmopathy. It was RNA transcripts that yielded the amplified TCR beta CDR3 regions. The HTBI set primed first-round TCR CDR3 RT-PCR. TCRdb fed the multiplex PCR reads into MiXCR, producing one record per CDR3 protein. The sample has approximately 510,000 distinct CDR3 sequences; 46% are singletons. Sequencing was performed on peripheral blood or thyroid tissue (not recorded which). Receptor source: an adult woman with Graves' disease, either hyperthyroidism or ophthalmopathy (not recorded which).

The chain employs TRBV20-1 and TRBJ1-1; D might be TRBD1 (6 bases). Trimming cost V 5 bases and J 10 bases, with 23 bases left between them. CDR1 DFQATT and CDR2 SNEGSKA come from the germline V gene (reference sequence). The CDR3 loop spans 14 amino acids. The CDR3 coding sequence is TGCAGTGCTCCCTTCTTTGGGACACGCGGATCAGCTTTCTTT. Protein sequence: CSAPFFGTRGSAFF.

This clonotype occurred once. The chain joins TRBV13 to TRBJ2-7; 8 positions agree with TRBD1. Trimming cost V 7 bases and J 3 bases; bases outside gene matches: 14. Germline CDR1 and CDR2: PRHDT and FYEKMQ (reference sequence). CDR3 length: 16 residues. The CDR3 DNA reads TGTGCCAGCACCTCAGAGGCCTCCGGGACAGGCTACGAGCAGTACTTC. Its translation is CASTSEASGTGYEQYF.